The present T cell receptor (beta chain) was sequenced within a study of tumor and adjacent non-tumor tissue in lung cancer. Looking at the study overall: Stage I to III disease affected some 11 men and roughly 5 women aged about 30 to 85. Study-wide findings and caveats: Normal lung showed higher cumulative top 100 clone frequency than tumor.

A word on this clonotype: Its antigen remains unidentified. Its ends do not fully match the called genes, so a read error is possible.

The library came from three nested PCR rounds adapted from ARM-PCR protocols. MiXCR, applied by TCRdb to the multiplex PCR reads, yields one record per CDR3 protein. The sample consists of more than 35,000 distinct CDR3 sequences, approximately 59% of them appearing once. The CDR3 has 16 amino acids. Germline CDR1 is MNHNS and CDR2 is SASEGT. This sample's RNA came from whole unsorted tissue. This non-tumor lung sample came from over 3 cm beyond the tumor edge. Sequencing was performed on distant non-tumor lung tissue. This TCR derives from a woman aged 40 to 55 with non-small cell lung cancer. The chain uses TRBV6-1 and TRBJ2-2, with TRBD1 identical over 8 bases. CDR3 in amino acids: CASSTPVTGDTGELFF. The DNA of the CDR3 is TGTGCCAGCAGTACACCCGTGACAGGGGACACCGGGGAGCTGTTCTTT.